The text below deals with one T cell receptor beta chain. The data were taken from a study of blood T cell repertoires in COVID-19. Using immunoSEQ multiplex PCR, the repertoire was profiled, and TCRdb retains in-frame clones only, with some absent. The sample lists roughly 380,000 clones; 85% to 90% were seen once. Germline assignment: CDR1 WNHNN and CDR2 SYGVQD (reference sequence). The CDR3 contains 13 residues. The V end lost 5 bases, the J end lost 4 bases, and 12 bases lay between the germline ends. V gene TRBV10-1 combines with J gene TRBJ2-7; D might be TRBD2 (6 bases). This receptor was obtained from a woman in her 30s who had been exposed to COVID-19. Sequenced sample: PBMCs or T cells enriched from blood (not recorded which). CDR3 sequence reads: CASSQVGGYEQYF. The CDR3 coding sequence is TGCGCCAGCAGTCAAGTGGGGGGTTACGAGCAGTACTTC.